This T cell receptor (beta chain) was sequenced during a study of cytotoxic CD8 clonotypes in ibrutinib-treated CLL. Repertoires were generated with immunoSEQ multiplex PCR, while TCRdb's copy carries only in-frame clones and drops some. The sample shows approximately 45,000 clones, 65% of them seen only once. CDR3 size: 16 residues. The sample in question was PBMCs, obtained after 24 months of ibrutinib treatment. The gene calls are TRBV21-1 and TRBJ1-6. TRBV21-1 is a listed pseudogene. This clonotype was obtained from a human donor with chronic lymphocytic leukemia. The CDR3 is CASSKKGTADNSPLHF. The CDR3 DNA sequence: TGTGCCAGCAGCAAAAAGGGAACGGCCGATAATTCACCCCTCCACTTT.